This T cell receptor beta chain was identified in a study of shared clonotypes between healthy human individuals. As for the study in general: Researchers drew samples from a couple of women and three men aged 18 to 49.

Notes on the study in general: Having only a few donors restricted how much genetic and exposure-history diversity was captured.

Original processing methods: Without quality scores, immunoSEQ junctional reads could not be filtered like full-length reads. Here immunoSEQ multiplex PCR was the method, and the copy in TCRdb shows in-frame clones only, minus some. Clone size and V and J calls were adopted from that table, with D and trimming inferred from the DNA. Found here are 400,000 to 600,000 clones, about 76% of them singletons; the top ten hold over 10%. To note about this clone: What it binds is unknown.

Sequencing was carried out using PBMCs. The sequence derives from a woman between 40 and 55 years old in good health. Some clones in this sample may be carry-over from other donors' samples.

The CDR3 region has the DNA TGTGCCAGCAGTGAAGCTGGGACAGACACTGGCTACACCTTC. Protein product: CASSEAGTDTGYTF. The genes are TRBV2 and TRBJ1-2; 7 nucleotides align to TRBD1. The CDR3 sequence is 14 residues long. Germline-derived CDR1 and CDR2 are SNHLY and FYNNEI. Trimming took 0 bases from V and 7 from J; bases not matched to a gene: 5.